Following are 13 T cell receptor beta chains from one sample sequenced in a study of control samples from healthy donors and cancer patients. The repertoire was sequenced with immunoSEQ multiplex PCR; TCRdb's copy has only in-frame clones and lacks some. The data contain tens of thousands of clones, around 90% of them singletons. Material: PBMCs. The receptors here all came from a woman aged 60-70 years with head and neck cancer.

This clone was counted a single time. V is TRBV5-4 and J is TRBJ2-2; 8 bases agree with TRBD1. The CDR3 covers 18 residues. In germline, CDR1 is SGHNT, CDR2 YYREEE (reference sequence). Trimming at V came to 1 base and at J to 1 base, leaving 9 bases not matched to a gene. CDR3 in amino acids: CASSLTGGAARNTGELFF. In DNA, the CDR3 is TGTGCCAGCAGCTTGACAGGGGGAGCGGCAAGGAACACCGGGGAGCTGTTTTTT.

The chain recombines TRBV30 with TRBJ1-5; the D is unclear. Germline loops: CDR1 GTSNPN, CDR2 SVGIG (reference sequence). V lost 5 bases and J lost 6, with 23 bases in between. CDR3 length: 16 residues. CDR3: CAWPLRLEGMGQPQHF. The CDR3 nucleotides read TGTGCCTGGCCCCTGCGCTTGGAAGGGATGGGTCAGCCCCAGCATTTT.

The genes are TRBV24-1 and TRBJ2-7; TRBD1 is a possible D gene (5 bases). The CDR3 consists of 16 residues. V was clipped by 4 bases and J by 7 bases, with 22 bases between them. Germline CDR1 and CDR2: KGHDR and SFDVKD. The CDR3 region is CATSDVDSLDVNEQYF. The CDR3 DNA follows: TGTGCCACCAGTGACGTAGACAGCTTAGACGTTAATGAGCAGTACTTC.

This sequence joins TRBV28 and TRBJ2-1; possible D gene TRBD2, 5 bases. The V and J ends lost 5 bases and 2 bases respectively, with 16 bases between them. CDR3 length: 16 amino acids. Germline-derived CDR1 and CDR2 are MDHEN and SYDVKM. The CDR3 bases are TGTGCCAGCAGTCCCGAGATAGCGCCGACCTACAATGAGCAGTTCTTC. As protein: CASSPEIAPTYNEQFF.

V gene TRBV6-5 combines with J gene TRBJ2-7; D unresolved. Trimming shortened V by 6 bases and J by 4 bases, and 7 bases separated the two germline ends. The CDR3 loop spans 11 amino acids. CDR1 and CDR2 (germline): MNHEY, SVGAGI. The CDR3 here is CASSGRYEQYF. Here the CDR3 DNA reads TGTGCCAGCAGCGGACGTTACGAGCAGTACTTC.

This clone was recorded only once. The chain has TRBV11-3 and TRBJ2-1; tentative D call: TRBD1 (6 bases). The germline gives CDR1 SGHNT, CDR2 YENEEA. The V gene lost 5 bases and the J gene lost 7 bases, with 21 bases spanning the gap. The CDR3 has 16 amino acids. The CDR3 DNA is TGTGCCAGCAGCCCCCGAGTGGGGGCGGTAAGGAATGAGCAGTTCTTC. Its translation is CASSPRVGAVRNEQFF.

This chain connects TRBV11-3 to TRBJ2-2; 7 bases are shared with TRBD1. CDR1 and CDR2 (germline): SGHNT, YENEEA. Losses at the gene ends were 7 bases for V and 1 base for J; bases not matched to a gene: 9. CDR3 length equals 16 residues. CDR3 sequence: CASTDDRTGNTGELFF. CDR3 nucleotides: TGTGCCAGCACCGACGATAGGACAGGGAACACCGGGGAGCTGTTTTTT.

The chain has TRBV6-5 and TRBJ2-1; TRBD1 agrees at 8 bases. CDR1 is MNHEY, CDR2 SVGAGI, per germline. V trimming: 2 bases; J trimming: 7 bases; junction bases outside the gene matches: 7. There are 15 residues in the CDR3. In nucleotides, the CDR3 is TGTGCCAGCAGTTACGATCCAGGGGGCCGAAATGAGCAGTTCTTC. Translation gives CASSYDPGGRNEQFF.

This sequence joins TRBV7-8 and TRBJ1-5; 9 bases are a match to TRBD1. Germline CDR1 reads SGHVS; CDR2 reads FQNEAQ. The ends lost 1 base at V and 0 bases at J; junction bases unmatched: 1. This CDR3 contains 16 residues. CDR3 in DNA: TGTGCCAGCAGCTTAGACAGGGGGCATAGCAATCAGCCCCAGCATTTT. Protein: CASSLDRGHSNQPQHF.

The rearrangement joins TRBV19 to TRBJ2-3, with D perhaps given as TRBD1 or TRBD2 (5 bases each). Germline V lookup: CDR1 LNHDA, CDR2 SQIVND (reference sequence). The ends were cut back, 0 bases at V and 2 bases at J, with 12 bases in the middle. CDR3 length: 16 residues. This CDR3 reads CASSIDRGRDTDTQYF. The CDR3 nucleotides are TGTGCCAGTAGTATAGATCGGGGCAGAGACACAGATACGCAGTATTTT.

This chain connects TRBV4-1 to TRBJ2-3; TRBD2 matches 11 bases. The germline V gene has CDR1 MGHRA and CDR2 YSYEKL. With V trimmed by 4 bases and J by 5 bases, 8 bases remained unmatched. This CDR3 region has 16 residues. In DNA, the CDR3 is TGCGCCAGCAGCCGATCGACCGGGACTAGCGGAGATACGCAGTATTTT. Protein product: CASSRSTGTSGDTQYF.

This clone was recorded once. CDR3 region: CAWRRGFNTEAFF. The DNA for the CDR3 is TGTGCCTGGAGGCGGGGGTTCAACACTGAAGCTTTCTTT. The chain employs TRBV30 and TRBJ1-1; tentative D call: TRBD1 (5 bases). Germline V gene data show CDR1 as GTSNPN and CDR2 as SVGIG (reference sequence). This CDR3 is 13 amino acids long. V was pared by 3 bases and J by 2 bases, with 10 bases between.

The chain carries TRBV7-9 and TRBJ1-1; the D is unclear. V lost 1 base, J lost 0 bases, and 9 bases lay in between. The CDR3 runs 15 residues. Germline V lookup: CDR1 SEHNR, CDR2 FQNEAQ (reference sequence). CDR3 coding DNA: TGTGCCAGCAGCTTAGTCCGGAATCTGAACACTGAAGCTTTCTTT. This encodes CASSLVRNLNTEAFF.